This passage covers 20 T cell receptor beta chains from one sample sequenced in a study of blood T cell repertoires in COVID-19. The table came from immunoSEQ multiplex PCR; TCRdb's copy has only in-frame clones and leaves some out. The sample shows nearly 95,000 clones, about 77% of them seen only once. The sequenced sample was peripheral blood. The source of these receptors is a human donor in a cohort sampled during active COVID-19.

This clone was counted a few times. The V call is TRBV5-1, the J call TRBJ2-7; D not certain. Germline loops: CDR1 SGHRS, CDR2 YFSETQ. The CDR3 is 15 residues long. Deletions cut 0 bases from V and 2 bases from J, with 12 bases between. In DNA form, the CDR3 reads TGCGCCAGCAGCTTGGCCGCAGGTACAACCTACGAGCAGTACTTC. Its translation: CASSLAAGTTYEQYF.

V and J are TRBV5-1 and TRBJ2-2; unclear D gene. Trimming took 4 bases from V and 6 from J, leaving 7 bases between them. Germline lookup yields CDR1 SGHRS and CDR2 YFSETQ. The CDR3 consists of 12 residues. The CDR3 nucleotides are TGCGCCAGCAGCCTAAATGCCGGGGAGCTGTTTTTT. Its translation is CASSLNAGELFF.

This clone was counted a few times. The gene calls are TRBV18 and TRBJ2-3; D gene uncertain. Per the germline V gene, CDR1 is KGHSH and CDR2 is LQKENI. The CDR3 runs 15 residues. V dropped 0 bases and J dropped 0 bases, with 7 bases sitting between them. CDR3 sequence reads: CASSPPTFSTDTQYF. DNA for the CDR3: TGTGCCAGCTCACCACCGACATTCAGCACAGATACGCAGTATTTT.

The chain carries TRBV3-1 (or the pseudogene TRBV3-2) and TRBJ2-5; tentatively, D is TRBD2 (7 bases). The CDR3 extends over 13 amino acids. The V end lost 3 bases, the J end lost 9 bases, and 14 bases lay between the germline ends. The germline CDR1 and CDR2 sequences are LGHDT and YNNKEL (reference sequence). CDR3 DNA: TGTGCCAGCAGCCAGGGGGGGGCCCATGCCCAGTACTTC. Translated: CASSQGGAHAQYF.

The chain carries TRBV10-1 and TRBJ2-1; 10 nucleotides align to TRBD2. The V segment lost 3 bases and the J segment 7 bases; nucleotides outside the gene matches: 3. CDR3 length: 14 amino acids. Germline CDR1 is WNHNN and CDR2 is SYGVQD (reference sequence). CDR3 coding DNA: TGCGCCAGCAGTGAAAGCGGGGGGGCAAATGAGCAGTTCTTC. It specifies CASSESGGANEQFF.

The chain employs TRBV28 and TRBJ2-6; tentatively, D is TRBD2 (5 bases). Germline V lookup: CDR1 MDHEN, CDR2 SYDVKM. V was trimmed by 6 bases and J by 2 bases, leaving 11 bases between them. This CDR3 comprises 15 residues. The CDR3 is CASSHPGTGANVLTF. The CDR3 DNA follows: TGTGCCAGCAGCCACCCGGGGACTGGGGCCAACGTCCTGACTTTC.

The V call is TRBV25-1, the J call TRBJ2-1, with TRBD1 as a possible D gene (6 bases). Trimming took 1 base from V and 7 from J, leaving 11 bases between them. CDR1 is MGHDK, CDR2 SYGVNS, per germline. This CDR3 region has 14 residues. The CDR3 sequence: CASSEFVGANEQFF. The CDR3 nucleotides are TGTGCCAGCAGTGAATTCGTGGGGGCTAATGAGCAGTTCTTC.

The chain links TRBV27 to TRBJ2-7; D perhaps matches TRBD2 (6 bases). CDR1 is MNHEY and CDR2 is SMNVEV in the germline V gene (reference sequence). The CDR3 runs to 14 residues. V gave up 7 bases and J gave up 1 base, with 14 bases separating them. The CDR3 loop is CASKKSGDSYEQYF. The CDR3 nucleotides read TGTGCCAGCAAGAAGTCGGGAGATTCCTACGAGCAGTACTTC.

This clone was detected once. The chain employs TRBV19 and TRBJ1-6; the match to TRBD1 covers 9 bases. The germline V gene has CDR1 LNHDA and CDR2 SQIVND (reference sequence). The V segment lost 5 bases and the J segment 14 bases; nucleotides outside the gene matches: 13. The CDR3 spans 15 residues. This CDR3 is CASSRVDRGNGALHF. In DNA, the CDR3 is TGTGCCAGTAGTCGTGTGGACAGGGGTAATGGGGCCCTCCACTTT.

The J gene is TRBJ1-5, the V gene TRBV28, with no clear D. The CDR3 spans 12 residues. Trimming removed 4 bases from V and 9 bases from J, with 10 bases in between. Germline loops: CDR1 MDHEN, CDR2 SYDVKM. CDR3 in amino acids: CASSSSTGPQHF. The CDR3 DNA is TGTGCCAGCAGTTCCTCTACTGGGCCCCAGCATTTT.

This clone occurred many times. Distinct nucleotide sequences in the sample also encode this CDR3. The CDR3 DNA reads TGTGCCAGCAGCTTGGGGCTAGCGACCTACAATGAGCAGTTCTTC. Protein sequence: CASSLGLATYNEQFF. The chain uses TRBV11-3 and TRBJ2-1; weak D call: TRBD2 (6 bases). The CDR3 has 15 residues. Germline V lookup: CDR1 SGHNT, CDR2 YENEEA. Trimming took 3 bases from V and 2 from J, leaving 11 bases between them.

The chain carries TRBV18 and TRBJ2-1; TRBD2 matches at 9 bases. CDR1 and CDR2 from the germline V gene are KGHSH and LQKENI. V shed 8 bases and J 6 bases; nucleotides not matched to a gene: 11. The length of the CDR3 is 15 residues. The CDR3 region has the DNA TGTGCCAGCACGATAGCGGGAGAGTCCCTCAATGAGCAGTTCTTC. This encodes CASTIAGESLNEQFF.

CDR3 amino acids: CASSRAGQGIPYEQYF. Here the CDR3 DNA reads TGCGCCAGCAGCCGAGCGGGACAGGGGATCCCTTACGAGCAGTACTTC. V gene TRBV4-1 combines with J gene TRBJ2-7; 10 bases fit TRBD1. Germline CDR1 is MGHRA and CDR2 is YSYEKL. CDR3 length: 16 amino acids. Trimming at V came to 4 bases and at J to 4 bases, leaving 10 bases not matched to a gene.

This chain's CDR3 is CASSTQGLPTGELFF. CDR3 in DNA: TGTGCCAGCAGCACTCAGGGACTCCCCACCGGGGAGCTGTTTTTT. This chain links TRBV28 with TRBJ2-2; D perhaps matches TRBD2 (6 bases). V was trimmed by 6 bases and J by 4 bases, leaving 15 bases between them. The CDR3 consists of 15 residues. CDR1 is MDHEN and CDR2 is SYDVKM in the germline V gene.

This chain connects TRBV19 to TRBJ1-1, with TRBD1 identical over 8 bases. The CDR3 is made up of 14 amino acids. Germline trimming cut 1 base from V and 4 bases from J; bases unmatched to any gene: 2. CDR1 is LNHDA and CDR2 is SQIVND in the germline V gene (reference sequence). CDR3 sequence (DNA): TGTGCCAGTAGTATAGCAACAGGGGGCACTGAAGCTTTCTTT. Protein sequence: CASSIATGGTEAFF. Together with reference TRBV19 and TRBJ1-1, the CDR3 gives the full variable domain: DGGITQSPKYLFRKEGQNVTLSCEQNLNHDAMYWYRQDPGQGLRLIYYSQIVNDFQKGDIAEGYSVSREKKESFPLTVTSAQKNPTAFYLCASSIATGGTEAFFGQGTRLTVV.

V gene TRBV19 combines with J gene TRBJ2-1; 8 bases are a match to TRBD2. Germline CDR1 LNHDA, CDR2 SQIVND (reference sequence). The V gene end was trimmed by 3 bases and the J gene end by 4 bases; junction bases not matched to a gene: 5. There are 15 residues in the CDR3. CDR3 region: CASSIAGRGYNEQFF. In DNA, the CDR3 is TGTGCCAGTAGTATCGCCGGGAGGGGGTACAATGAGCAGTTCTTC.

The J gene is TRBJ2-5, the V gene TRBV6-5; TRBD1 aligns across 7 bases. This CDR3 is built from 14 residues. Germline values: CDR1 MNHEY, CDR2 SVGAGI. Germline trimming cut 6 bases from V and 2 bases from J; bases unmatched to any gene: 6. CDR3 residues: CASRRGPEQETQYF. As DNA, the CDR3 is TGTGCCAGCAGAAGGGGGCCGGAACAAGAGACCCAGTACTTC.

The chain uses TRBV7-9 and TRBJ1-5; maybe TRBD1 (5 bases). Trimming pared 8 bases from V and 2 bases from J, leaving 13 bases between. The CDR3 has 14 residues. Germline-derived CDR1 and CDR2 are SEHNR and FQNEAQ (reference sequence). CDR3: CASGPAQGNQPQHF. The DNA of the CDR3 is TGTGCCAGCGGCCCCGCACAGGGCAATCAGCCCCAGCATTTT.

J is TRBJ2-1 and V is TRBV7-2; 10 bases align to TRBD2. Germline V gene sequence: CDR1 SGHTA, CDR2 FQGNSA. The CDR3 is 13 residues long. The ends lost 5 bases at V and 10 bases at J; junction bases unmatched: 5. The CDR3 loop reads CASSILSGGEQFF. Here the CDR3 DNA reads TGTGCCAGCAGCATCCTTAGCGGGGGGGAGCAGTTCTTC.

The genes are TRBV24-1 and TRBJ2-3; the match to TRBD2 covers 8 bases. V trimming: 7 bases; J trimming: 2 bases; junction bases outside the gene matches: 4. The germline CDR1 and CDR2 sequences are KGHDR and SFDVKD. The CDR3 sequence is 14 residues long. The CDR3, as DNA: TGTGCCACCAGAGACGGGGGGGCCACAGATACGCAGTATTTT. It codes for CATRDGGATDTQYF.